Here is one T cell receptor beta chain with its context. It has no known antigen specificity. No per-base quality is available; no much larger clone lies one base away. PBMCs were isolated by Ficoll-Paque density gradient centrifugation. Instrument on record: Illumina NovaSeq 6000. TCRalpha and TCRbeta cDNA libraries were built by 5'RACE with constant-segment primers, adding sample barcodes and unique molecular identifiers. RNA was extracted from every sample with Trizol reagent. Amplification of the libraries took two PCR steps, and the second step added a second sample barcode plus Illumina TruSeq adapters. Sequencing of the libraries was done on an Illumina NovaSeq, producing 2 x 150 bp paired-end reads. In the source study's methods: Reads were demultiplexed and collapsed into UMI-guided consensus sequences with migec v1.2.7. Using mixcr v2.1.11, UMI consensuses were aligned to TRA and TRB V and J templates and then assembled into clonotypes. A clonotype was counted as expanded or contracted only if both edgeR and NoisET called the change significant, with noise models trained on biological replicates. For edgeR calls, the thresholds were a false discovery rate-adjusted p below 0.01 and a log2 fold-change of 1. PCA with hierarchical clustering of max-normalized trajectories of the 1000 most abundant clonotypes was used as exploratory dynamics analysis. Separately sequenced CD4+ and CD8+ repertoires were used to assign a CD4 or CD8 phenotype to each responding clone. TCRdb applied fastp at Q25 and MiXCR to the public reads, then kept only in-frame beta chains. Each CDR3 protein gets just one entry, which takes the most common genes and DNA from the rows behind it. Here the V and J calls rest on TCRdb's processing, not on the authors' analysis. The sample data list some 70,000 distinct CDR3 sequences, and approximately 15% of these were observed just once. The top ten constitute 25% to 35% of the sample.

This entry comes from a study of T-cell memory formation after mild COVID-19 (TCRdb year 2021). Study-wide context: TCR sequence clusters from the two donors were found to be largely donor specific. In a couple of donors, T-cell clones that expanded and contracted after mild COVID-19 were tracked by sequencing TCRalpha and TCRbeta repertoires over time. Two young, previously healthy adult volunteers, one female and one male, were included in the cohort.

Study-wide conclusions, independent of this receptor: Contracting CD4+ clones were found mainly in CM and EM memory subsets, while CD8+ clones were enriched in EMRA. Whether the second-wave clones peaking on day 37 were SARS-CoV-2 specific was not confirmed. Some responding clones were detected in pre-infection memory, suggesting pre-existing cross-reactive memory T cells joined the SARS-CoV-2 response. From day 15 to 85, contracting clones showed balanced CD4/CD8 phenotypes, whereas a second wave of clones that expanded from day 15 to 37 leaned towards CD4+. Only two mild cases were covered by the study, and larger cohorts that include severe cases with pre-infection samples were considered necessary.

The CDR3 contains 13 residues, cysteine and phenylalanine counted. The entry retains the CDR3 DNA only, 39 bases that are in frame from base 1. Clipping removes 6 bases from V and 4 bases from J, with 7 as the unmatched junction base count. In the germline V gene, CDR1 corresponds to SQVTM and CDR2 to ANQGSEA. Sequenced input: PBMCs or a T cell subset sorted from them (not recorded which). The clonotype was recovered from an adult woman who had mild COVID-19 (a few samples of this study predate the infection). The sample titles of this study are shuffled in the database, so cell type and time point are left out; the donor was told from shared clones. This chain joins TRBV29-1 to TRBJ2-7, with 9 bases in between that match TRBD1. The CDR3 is CSVVGGQGYEQYF. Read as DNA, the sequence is TGCAGCGTGGTGGGGGGACAGGGTTACGAGCAGTACTTC.